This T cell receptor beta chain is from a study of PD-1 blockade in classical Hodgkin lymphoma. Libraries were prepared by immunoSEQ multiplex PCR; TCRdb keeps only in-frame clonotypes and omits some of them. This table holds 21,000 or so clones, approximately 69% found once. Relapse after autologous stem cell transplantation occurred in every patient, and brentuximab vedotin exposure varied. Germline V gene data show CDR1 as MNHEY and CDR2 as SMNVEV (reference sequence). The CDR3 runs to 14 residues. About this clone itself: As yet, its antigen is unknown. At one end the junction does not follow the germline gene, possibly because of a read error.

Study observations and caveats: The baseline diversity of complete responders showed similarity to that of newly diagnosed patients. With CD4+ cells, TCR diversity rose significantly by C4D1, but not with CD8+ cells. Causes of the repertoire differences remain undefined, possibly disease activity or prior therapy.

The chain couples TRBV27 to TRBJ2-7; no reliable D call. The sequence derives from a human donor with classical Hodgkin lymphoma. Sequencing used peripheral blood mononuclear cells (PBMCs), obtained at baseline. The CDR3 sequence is CASSGVASSNEQYF. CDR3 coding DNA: TGTGCCAGCAGCGGAGTAGCCAGCTCCAACGAGCAGTACTTC.